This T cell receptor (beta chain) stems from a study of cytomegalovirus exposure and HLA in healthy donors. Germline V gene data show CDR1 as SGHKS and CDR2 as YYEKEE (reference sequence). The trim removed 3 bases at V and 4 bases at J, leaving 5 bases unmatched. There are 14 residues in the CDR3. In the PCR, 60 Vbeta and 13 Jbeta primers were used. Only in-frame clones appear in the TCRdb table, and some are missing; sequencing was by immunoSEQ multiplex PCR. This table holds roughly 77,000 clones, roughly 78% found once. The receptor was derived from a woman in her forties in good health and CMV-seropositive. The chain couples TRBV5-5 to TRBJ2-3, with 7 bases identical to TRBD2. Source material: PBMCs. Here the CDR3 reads CASSSTSAADTQYF. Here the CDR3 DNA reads TGTGCCAGCAGCTCCACTAGCGCGGCAGATACGCAGTATTTT.